Each of the 15 T cell receptor beta chains below was sequenced from the same sample in a study of blood T cell repertoires in COVID-19. Sequenced by immunoSEQ multiplex PCR; TCRdb stores in-frame clones only, minus some. Here the sample spans 93,000 or so clones, approximately 80% being singletons. Sequenced input: peripheral blood. The receptors come from a human donor in a cohort sampled during active COVID-19.

With respect to this clone: Sequence at one end of the junction differs from germline and may be a read error. The chain is built from TRBV13 and TRBJ2-3; 12 bases agree with TRBD2. This CDR3 has 16 residues. Per germline, CDR1 PRHDT and CDR2 FYEKMQ (reference sequence). The CDR3 protein is CASSVGLGLAGDTQYF. CDR3 sequence (DNA): TGTGCCAGCAGCGTAGGCCTGGGACTAGCGGGAGATACGCAGTATTTT. Based on the CDR3 plus reference TRBV13 and TRBJ2-3, the full variable domain is AAGVIQSPRHLIKEKRETATLKCYPIPRHDTVYWYQQGPGQDPQFLISFYEKMQSDKGSIPDRFSAQQFSDYHSELNMSSLELGDSALYFCASSVGLGLAGDTQYFGPGTRLTVL.

The V call is TRBV15, the J call TRBJ1-1; TRBD1 might be the D (5 bases). The length of the CDR3 is 16 residues. The V and J ends lost 0 bases and 0 bases respectively, with 11 bases between them. Germline values: CDR1 LNHNV, CDR2 YYDKDF (reference sequence). This CDR3 is CATSREGPNLNTEAFF. CDR3 sequence (DNA): TGTGCCACCAGCAGAGAGGGGCCCAACTTGAACACTGAAGCTTTCTTT.

V and J are TRBV6-5 and TRBJ1-6, with D perhaps matching TRBD1 (6 bases). V lost 4 bases and J 9 bases, leaving 13 bases between the germline ends. This CDR3 spans 14 amino acids. CDR1 is MNHEY, CDR2 SVGAGI, per germline. CDR3: CASSFTGMGSPLHF. CDR3 DNA: TGTGCCAGCAGTTTTACAGGGATGGGTTCACCCCTCCACTTT.

This chain joins TRBV7-8 and TRBJ1-3; 9 nucleotides align to TRBD1. V trimming: 4 bases; J trimming: 0 bases; junction bases outside the gene matches: 4. The CDR3 extends over 16 amino acids. CDR1 SGHVS and CDR2 FQNEAQ come from the germline V gene. CDR3 DNA: TGTGCCAGCAGCTGGACAGGGGCCTTCTCTGGAAACACCATATATTTT. Protein sequence: CASSWTGAFSGNTIYF.

This rearrangement joins TRBV5-6 to TRBJ1-2, with D uncertain. This CDR3 spans 14 amino acids. Germline V CDR1 and CDR2: SGHDT, YYEEEE. The V and J ends lost 0 bases and 0 bases respectively, with 6 bases between them. CDR3 residues: CASSLVVPNYGYTF. CDR3 sequence (DNA): TGTGCCAGCAGCTTGGTCGTTCCTAACTATGGCTACACCTTC.

CDR3: CASTRQGAPGYTF. The DNA for the CDR3 is TGTGCCAGCACCCGACAGGGGGCCCCTGGCTACACCTTC. The chain combines TRBV7-2 with TRBJ1-2, with 10 nucleotides matching TRBD1. Germline CDR1 and CDR2: SGHTA and FQGNSA. The CDR3 runs 13 residues. V lost 7 bases, J lost 7 bases, and 6 bases stayed unmatched.

J is TRBJ1-5 and V is TRBV12-3 or TRBV12-4; possible D gene TRBD1, 5 bases. The CDR3 contains 13 residues. Trimming took off 7 bases at V and 6 bases at J, with 13 bases between the two ends. The CDR3 DNA is TGTGCCAGCACCACACAGGAGACTCAGCCCCAGCATTTT. Its translation is CASTTQETQPQHF.

Here the CDR3 reads CAWATGSNQPQHF. In DNA form, the CDR3 reads TGTGCCTGGGCGACAGGCAGCAATCAGCCCCAGCATTTT. The V call is TRBV30, the J call TRBJ1-5; weak D call: TRBD1 (6 bases). The ends were cut back, 5 bases at V and 1 base at J, with 9 bases in the middle. From germline, CDR1 is GTSNPN and CDR2 SVGIG (reference sequence). CDR3 size: 13 residues.

The chain is built from TRBV12-3 or TRBV12-4 and TRBJ2-1; a possible D gene is TRBD2 (5 bases). CDR3 length equals 12 residues. The V end was cut by 6 bases, the J end by 12 bases, with 15 bases between. The CDR3, as DNA: TGTGCCAGCAGGTTTACTAGTTTCGGGCAGTTCTTC. Its translation: CASRFTSFGQFF.

This chain uses TRBV6-2 or TRBV6-3 with TRBJ2-3; D might be TRBD1 (5 bases). The germline gives CDR1 MNHEY, CDR2 SVGEGT. V lost 6 bases, J lost 1 base, and 14 bases lay in between. This CDR3 has 15 amino acids. CDR3 loop: CASSFGAPGTDTQYF. In nucleotides, the CDR3 is TGTGCCAGCAGCTTTGGGGCACCAGGCACAGATACGCAGTATTTT.

The chain employs TRBV4-1 and TRBJ2-5, with 9 nucleotides matching TRBD2. V trimming: 0 bases; J trimming: 4 bases; junction bases outside the gene matches: 3. Germline V gene lookup returns CDR1 MGHRA and CDR2 YSYEKL. The CDR3 loop spans 15 amino acids. CDR3 nucleotide sequence: TGCGCCAGCAGCCAAGATGGAGCGGGGGGAGAGACCCAGTACTTC. Translated: CASSQDGAGGETQYF.

A single count supports this clone. The chain joins TRBV20-1 to TRBJ1-1; D unresolved. CDR3 length: 13 amino acids. The V gene lost 3 bases and the J gene lost 0 bases, with 8 bases spanning the gap. Germline V CDR1 and CDR2: DFQATT, SNEGSKA (reference sequence). CDR3 region: CSASSQMNTEAFF. CDR3 sequence (DNA): TGCAGTGCTAGTAGTCAGATGAACACTGAAGCTTTCTTT.

This chain joins TRBV3-1 (or the pseudogene TRBV3-2) and TRBJ1-1; D perhaps matches TRBD1 (6 bases). The CDR3 consists of 13 residues. V was pared by 4 bases and J by 6 bases, with 12 bases between. The V gene's germline CDR1 is LGHDT and CDR2 YNNKEL (reference sequence). The CDR3 sequence: CASSRIGGAEAFF. CDR3 DNA sequence: TGTGCCAGCAGCCGGATAGGGGGGGCTGAAGCTTTCTTT.

This chain uses TRBV5-1 with TRBJ2-1, with 8 bases aligning to TRBD2. Germline V lookup: CDR1 SGHRS, CDR2 YFSETQ. The CDR3 contains 14 residues. The trim removed 9 bases at V and 6 bases at J, leaving 11 bases unmatched. The CDR3 loop is CATHPGLVSNEQFF. In DNA form, the CDR3 reads TGCGCCACCCATCCGGGACTAGTATCCAATGAGCAGTTCTTC.

The chain carries TRBV10-3 and TRBJ2-7; TRBD1 agrees at 12 bases. V lost 6 bases, J lost 6 bases, and 12 bases stayed unmatched. This CDR3 comprises 16 residues. Looked up from germline, CDR1 is ENHRY and CDR2 is SYGVKD. The CDR3 DNA sequence: TGTGCCATCAGCAGACCGGGACAGGGGGCGCAAGGCGAGCAGTACTTC. Translating it yields CAISRPGQGAQGEQYF.